This T cell receptor (beta chain) was sequenced in a study of blood T cells in healthy people across ages. Background on the study: Capture via template switching afforded approximately one barcoded beta molecule per two T cells. Study-level points and caveats: Getting older went along with TCR beta diversity per million T cells dropping roughly linearly.

Individuals who donated were healthy Caucasians from Russia aged roughly 6 to 100. PCR was performed a second time for about 7 to 11 cycles using a sample-barcoded 5' primer and a J-beta primer mix. All samples yielded 3 million or more CDR3-containing paired-end reads. TCRdb used MiXCR to reprocess the 5' RACE reads, holding one entry per CDR3 protein. The table includes 1.4 million to 1.5 million distinct CDR3 sequences, 42% detected once. Germline V gene sequence: CDR1 MDHEN, CDR2 SYDVKM. This CDR3 has 14 residues. V was shortened by 6 bases and J by 6 bases, with 17 bases between the two germline ends. Only a few counts were recorded for this clonotype. Its antigen is still unknown.

The sequenced material came from blood. This chain links TRBV28 with TRBJ2-5, with D perhaps matching TRBD1 (5 bases). This sequence was found in a woman aged 18-29 years in good health. The CDR3: CASRIGQGSQTQYF. The CDR3 DNA reads TGTGCCAGCAGAATCGGGCAGGGTAGCCAGACCCAGTACTTC. The complete variable domain, with remaining parts taken from reference TRBV28 and TRBJ2-5, reads DVKVTQSSRYLVKRTGEKVFLECVQDMDHENMFWYRQDPGLGLRLIYFSYDVKMKEKGDIPEGYSVSREKKERFSLILESASTNQTSMYLCASRIGQGSQTQYFGPGTRLLVL.